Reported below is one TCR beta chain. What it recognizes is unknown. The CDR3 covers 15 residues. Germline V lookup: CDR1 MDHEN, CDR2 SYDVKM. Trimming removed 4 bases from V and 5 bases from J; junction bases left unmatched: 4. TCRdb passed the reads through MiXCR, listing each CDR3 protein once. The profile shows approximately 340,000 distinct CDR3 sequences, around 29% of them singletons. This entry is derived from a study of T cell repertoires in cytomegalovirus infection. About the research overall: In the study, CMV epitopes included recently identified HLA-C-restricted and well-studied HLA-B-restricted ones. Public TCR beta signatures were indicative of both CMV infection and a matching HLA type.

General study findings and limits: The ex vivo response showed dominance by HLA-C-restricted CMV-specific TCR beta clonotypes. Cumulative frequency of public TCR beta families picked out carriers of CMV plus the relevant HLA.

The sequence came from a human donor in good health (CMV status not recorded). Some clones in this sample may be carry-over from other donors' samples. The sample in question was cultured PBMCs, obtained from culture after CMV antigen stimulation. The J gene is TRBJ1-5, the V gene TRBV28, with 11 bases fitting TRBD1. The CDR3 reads CASSSRTGGYQPQHF. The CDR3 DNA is TGTGCCAGCAGTTCCCGGACAGGGGGCTATCAGCCCCAGCATTTT.